This TCR beta chain was retrieved from a study of beta chain features in type 1 diabetes. Whole-study context: Regarding age, gender and cell yields, patients proved similar to healthy donors. Overall study findings and caveats: Cells with high TCR expression could be over-represented by cDNA sequencing.

Expressed TCRB transcripts got sequenced, as all isolated RNA was reverse transcribed. Profiling relied on immunoSEQ multiplex PCR, and the TCRdb table lists in-frame clones only, not all of them. The profile covers around 250,000 clones, with roughly 13% appearing a single time and about 0.027% taken by the ten largest. Trimming cost V 7 bases and J 4 bases; bases outside gene matches: 7. The CDR3 is 14 amino acids. Germline loops: CDR1 SQVTM, CDR2 ANQGSEA. This clone was counted only a few times. The antigen remains undetermined. Researchers reported sorting CD4+ naive, central memory, regulatory and stem cell-like memory cells via CD45RO/CCR7/CD25/CD127/CD95/CD27. Each sorted fraction was over 95% pure.

The sequence derives from a woman aged 40 to 55 in good health. The chain carries TRBV29-1 and TRBJ2-1; 10 nucleotides align to TRBD1. Sequenced sample: naive CD4+ T cells from blood. CDR3 sequence (DNA): TGCAGCGCTCCCCGGGACAGGGGATACAATGAGCAGTTCTTC. This encodes CSAPRDRGYNEQFF.